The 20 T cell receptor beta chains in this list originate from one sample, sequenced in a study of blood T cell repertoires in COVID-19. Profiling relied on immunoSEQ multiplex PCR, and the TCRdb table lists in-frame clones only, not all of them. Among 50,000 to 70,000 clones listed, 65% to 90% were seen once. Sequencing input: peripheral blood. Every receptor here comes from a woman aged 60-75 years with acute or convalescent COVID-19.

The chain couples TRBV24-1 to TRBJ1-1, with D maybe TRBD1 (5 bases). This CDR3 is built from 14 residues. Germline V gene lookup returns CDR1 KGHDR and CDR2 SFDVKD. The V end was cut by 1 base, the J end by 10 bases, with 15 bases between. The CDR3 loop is CATSDFIGTVGAFF. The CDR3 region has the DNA TGTGCCACCAGTGATTTCATCGGGACTGTAGGAGCTTTCTTT.

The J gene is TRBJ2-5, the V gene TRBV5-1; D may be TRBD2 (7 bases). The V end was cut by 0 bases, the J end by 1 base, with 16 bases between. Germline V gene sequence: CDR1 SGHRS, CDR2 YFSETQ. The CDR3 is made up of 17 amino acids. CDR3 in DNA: TGCGCCAGCAGCTTGGGTTATCGGGGGGCTGGCCAAGAGACCCAGTACTTC. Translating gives CASSLGYRGAGQETQYF.

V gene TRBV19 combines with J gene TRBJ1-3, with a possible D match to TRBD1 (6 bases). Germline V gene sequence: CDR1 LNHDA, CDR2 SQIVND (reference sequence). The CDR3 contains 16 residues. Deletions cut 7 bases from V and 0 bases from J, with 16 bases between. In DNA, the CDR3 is TGTGCCAGTACCCCCCGACAGGAATACTCTGGAAACACCATATATTTT. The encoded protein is CASTPRQEYSGNTIYF. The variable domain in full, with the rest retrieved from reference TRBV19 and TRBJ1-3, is DGGITQSPKYLFRKEGQNVTLSCEQNLNHDAMYWYRQDPGQGLRLIYYSQIVNDFQKGDIAEGYSVSREKKESFPLTVTSAQKNPTAFYLCASTPRQEYSGNTIYFGEGSWLTVV.

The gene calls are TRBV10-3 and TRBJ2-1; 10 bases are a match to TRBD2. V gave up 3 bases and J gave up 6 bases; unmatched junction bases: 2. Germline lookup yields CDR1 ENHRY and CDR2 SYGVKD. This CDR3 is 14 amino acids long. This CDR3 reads CAISEAGGLNEQFF. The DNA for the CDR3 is TGTGCCATCAGTGAAGCGGGGGGGCTCAATGAGCAGTTCTTC.

For the CDR3, the DNA is TGTGCCCGCCGCTTGGGGCGCGGGGGGGGAGGTTCACCCCTCCACTTT. This gives the protein CARRLGRGGGGSPLHF. The chain recombines TRBV5-5 with TRBJ1-6, with D perhaps TRBD1 (5 bases). CDR3 length equals 16 residues. Between the trimmed V and J ends, which lost 10 bases and 9 bases, there was a span of 26 bases. Germline V gene data show CDR1 as SGHKS and CDR2 as YYEKEE (reference sequence).

In DNA, the CDR3 is TGTGCCAGCAGCCGAACTAGCTCCTACAATGAGCAGTTCTTC. Its translation is CASSRTSSYNEQFF. The chain employs TRBV27 and TRBJ2-1; TRBD2 is a possible D gene (5 bases). V was trimmed by 6 bases and J by 0 bases, leaving 9 bases between them. Per the germline V gene, CDR1 is MNHEY and CDR2 is SMNVEV (reference sequence). The CDR3 consists of 14 residues.

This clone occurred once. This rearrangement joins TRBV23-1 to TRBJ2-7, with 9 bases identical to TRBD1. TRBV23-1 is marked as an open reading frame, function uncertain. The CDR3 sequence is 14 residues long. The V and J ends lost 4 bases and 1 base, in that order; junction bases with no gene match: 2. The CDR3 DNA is TGCGCCAGCAGTCCGGGACAGGGATCCTACGAGCAGTACTTC. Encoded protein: CASSPGQGSYEQYF.

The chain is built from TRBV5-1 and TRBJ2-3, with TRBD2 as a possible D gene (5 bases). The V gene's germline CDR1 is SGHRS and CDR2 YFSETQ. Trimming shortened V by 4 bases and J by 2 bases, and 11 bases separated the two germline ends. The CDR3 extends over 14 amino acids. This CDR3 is CASSPGETTDTQYF. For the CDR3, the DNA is TGCGCCAGCAGCCCCGGGGAGACCACAGATACGCAGTATTTT.

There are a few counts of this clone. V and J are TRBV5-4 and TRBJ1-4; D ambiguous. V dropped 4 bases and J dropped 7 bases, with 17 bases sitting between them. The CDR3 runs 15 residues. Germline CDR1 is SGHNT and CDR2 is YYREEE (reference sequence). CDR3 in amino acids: CASSPSNNVGEKLFF. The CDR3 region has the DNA TGTGCCAGCAGCCCCTCGAACAATGTTGGTGAAAAACTGTTTTTT. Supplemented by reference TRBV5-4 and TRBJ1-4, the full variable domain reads ETGVTQSPTHLIKTRGQQVTLRCSSQSGHNTVSWYQQALGQGPQFIFQYYREEENGRGNFPPRFSGLQFPNYSSELNVNALELDDSALYLCASSPSNNVGEKLFFGSGTQLSVL.

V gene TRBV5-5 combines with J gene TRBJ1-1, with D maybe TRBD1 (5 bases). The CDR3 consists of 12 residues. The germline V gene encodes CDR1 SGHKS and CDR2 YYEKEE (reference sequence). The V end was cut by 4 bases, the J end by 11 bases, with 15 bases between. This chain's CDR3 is CASSPGLRGAFF. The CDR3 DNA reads TGTGCCAGCAGCCCGGGACTTAGAGGGGCTTTCTTT.

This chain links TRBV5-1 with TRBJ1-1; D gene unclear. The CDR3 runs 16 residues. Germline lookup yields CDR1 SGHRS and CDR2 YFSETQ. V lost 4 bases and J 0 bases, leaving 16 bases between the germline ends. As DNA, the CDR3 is TGCGCCAGCAGCGTGACCTCACTAGCCCTGAACACTGAAGCTTTCTTT. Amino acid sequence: CASSVTSLALNTEAFF. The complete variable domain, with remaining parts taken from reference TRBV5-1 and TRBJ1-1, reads KAGVTQTPRYLIKTRGQQVTLSCSPISGHRSVSWYQQTPGQGLQFLFEYFSETQRNKGNFPGRFSGRQFSNSRSEMNVSTLELGDSALYLCASSVTSLALNTEAFFGQGTRLTVV.

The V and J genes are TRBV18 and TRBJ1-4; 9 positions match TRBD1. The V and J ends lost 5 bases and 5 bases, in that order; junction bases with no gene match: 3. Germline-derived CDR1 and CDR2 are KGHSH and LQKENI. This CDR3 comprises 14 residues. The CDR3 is CASSAGTGNEKLFF. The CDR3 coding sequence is TGTGCCAGCTCAGCCGGGACAGGGAATGAAAAACTGTTTTTT.

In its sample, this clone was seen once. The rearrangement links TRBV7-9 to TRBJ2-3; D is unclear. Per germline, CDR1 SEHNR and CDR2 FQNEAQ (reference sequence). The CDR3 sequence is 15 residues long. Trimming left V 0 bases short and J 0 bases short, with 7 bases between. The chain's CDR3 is CASSLAELSTDTQYF. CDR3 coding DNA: TGTGCCAGCAGCTTAGCTGAGTTAAGCACAGATACGCAGTATTTT.

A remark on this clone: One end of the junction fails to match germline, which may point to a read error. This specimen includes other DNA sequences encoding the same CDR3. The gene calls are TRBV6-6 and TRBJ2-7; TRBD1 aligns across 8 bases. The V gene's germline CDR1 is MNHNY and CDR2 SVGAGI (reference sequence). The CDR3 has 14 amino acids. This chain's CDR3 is CASSYSAGGGEQYF. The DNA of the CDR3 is TGTGCCAGCAGCTACTCGGCAGGGGGCGGCGAGCAGTACTTC.

This CDR3 is CASSLNSAGNTIYF. CDR3 nucleotides: TGTGCCAGCAGTTTGAACTCCGCTGGAAACACCATATATTTT. This chain uses TRBV6-6 with TRBJ1-3; D uncertain. The CDR3 is made up of 14 amino acids. Per germline, CDR1 MNHNY and CDR2 SVGAGI (reference sequence). Deletions cut 4 bases from V and 2 bases from J, with 9 bases between.

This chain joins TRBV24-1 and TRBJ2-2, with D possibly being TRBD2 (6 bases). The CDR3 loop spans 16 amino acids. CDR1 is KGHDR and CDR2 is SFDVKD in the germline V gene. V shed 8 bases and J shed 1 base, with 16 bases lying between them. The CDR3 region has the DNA TGTGCCACCACAGACGGGAGCCTGAGGAACACCGGGGAGCTGTTTTTT. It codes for CATTDGSLRNTGELFF.

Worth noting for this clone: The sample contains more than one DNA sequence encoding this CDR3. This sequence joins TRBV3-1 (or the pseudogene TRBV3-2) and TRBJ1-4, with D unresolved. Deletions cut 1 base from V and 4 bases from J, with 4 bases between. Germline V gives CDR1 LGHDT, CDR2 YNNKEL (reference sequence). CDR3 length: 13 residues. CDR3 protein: CASSQGLNEKLFF. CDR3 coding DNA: TGTGCCAGCAGCCAAGGACTTAATGAAAAACTGTTTTTT.

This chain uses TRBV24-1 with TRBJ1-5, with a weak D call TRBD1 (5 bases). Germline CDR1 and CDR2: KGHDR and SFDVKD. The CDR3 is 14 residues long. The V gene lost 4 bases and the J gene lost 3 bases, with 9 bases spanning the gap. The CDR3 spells CATSEDSANQPQHF. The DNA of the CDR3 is TGTGCCACCAGTGAAGACAGCGCCAATCAGCCCCAGCATTTT.

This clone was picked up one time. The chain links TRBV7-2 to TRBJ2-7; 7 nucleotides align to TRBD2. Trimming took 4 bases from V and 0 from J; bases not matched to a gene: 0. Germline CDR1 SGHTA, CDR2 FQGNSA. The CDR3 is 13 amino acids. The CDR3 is CASSSSGSYEQYF. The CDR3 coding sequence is TGTGCCAGCAGCTCTAGCGGCTCCTACGAGCAGTACTTC. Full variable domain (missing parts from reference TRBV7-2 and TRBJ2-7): GAGVSQSPSNKVTEKGKDVELRCDPISGHTALYWYRQSLGQGLEFLIYFQGNSAPDKSGLPSDRFSAERTGGSVSTLTIQRTQQEDSAVYLCASSSSGSYEQYFGPGTRLTVT.

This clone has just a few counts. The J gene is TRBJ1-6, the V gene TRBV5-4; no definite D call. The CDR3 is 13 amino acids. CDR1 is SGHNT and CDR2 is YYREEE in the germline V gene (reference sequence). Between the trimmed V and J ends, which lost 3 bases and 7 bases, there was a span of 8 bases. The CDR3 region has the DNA TGTGCCAGCAGCTCCAGGCAGAATTCACCCCTCCACTTT. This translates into CASSSRQNSPLHF.